This entry is about one T cell receptor beta chain. The time point was: blood 2 weeks post-SBRT. Treatment described: 15 Gy SBRT to primary tumor, nephrectomy 4 weeks later. The tumor was a clear cell renal cell carcinoma. The CDR3 has 14 amino acids. V was trimmed by 5 bases and J by 7 bases, leaving 18 bases between them. The V gene's germline CDR1 is SGHAT and CDR2 FQNNGV. Sequencing was performed with immunoSEQ multiplex PCR; in TCRdb, only in-frame clones are kept and a portion is missing. The table records approximately 75,000 clones, roughly 87% of them present only once. This sample was taken from a study of radiation and T cells in renal cell carcinoma. About the study: Nephrectomy followed 15 Gy stereotactic body radiation by 4 weeks.

This chain uses TRBV11-2 with TRBJ2-7; D gene unclear. The source was blood, collected from a patient whose treatment included radiotherapy and nephrectomy. The clonotype comes from a man in his 60s with renal cell carcinoma. The CDR3 sequence is CASSPWALSGEQYF. The CDR3 region has the DNA TGTGCCAGCAGCCCCTGGGCGCTATCCGGAGAGCAGTACTTC.